Listed below are T cell receptor beta chains from one sample, sequenced in a study of memory CD4+ T cells and cytomegalovirus serostatus. The data were produced by immunoSEQ multiplex PCR, yet TCRdb's version contains in-frame clones alone and is incomplete. The sample records about 52,000 clones, about 80% being singletons. Sequenced input: memory CD4+ T cells from blood. Receptors were obtained from an adult in good health and CMV-seropositive. Both conserved end residues are part of each CDR3. D genes are given only for firm matches. Size values are once, few and many counts, or a class for expanded clones, and some rows have none.

>TRBJ2-3|TRBD2|17|NA|TRBV5-1
CASSLPGLAGGRDTQYF
TGCGCCAGCAGCTTACCCGGACTAGCGGGGGGGAGGGATACGCAGTATTTT
>TRBJ1-4|TRBD1|15|medium-sized|TRBV7-6
CASSFRQGANEKLFF
TGTGCCAGCAGCTTTCGACAGGGAGCTAATGAAAAACTGTTTTTT
>TRBJ2-5|NA|12|NA|TRBV7-2
CASSSGGETQYF
TGTGCCAGCAGCTCAGGCGGGGAGACCCAGTACTTC
>TRBJ2-5|NA|16|NA|TRBV27
CASSSLWQQLQETQYF
TGTGCCAGCAGTTCCCTATGGCAACAGCTACAAGAGACCCAGTACTTC
>TRBJ1-1|NA|13|NA|TRBV6-1
CASREELNTEAFF
TGTGCCAGCAGGGAGGAGTTGAACACTGAAGCTTTCTTT
>TRBJ1-5|TRBD1|16|NA|TRBV5-6
CASSGWTGGVVQPQHF
TGTGCCAGCAGCGGATGGACAGGGGGTGTTGTTCAGCCCCAGCATTTT
>TRBJ2-5|TRBD1|14|once|TRBV7-2
CASGRQGAGETQYF
TGTGCCAGCGGAAGACAGGGGGCGGGAGAGACCCAGTACTTC
>TRBJ2-7|NA|14|NA|TRBV7-9
CASGHTGSTYEQYF
TGTGCCAGCGGCCACACAGGGTCGACCTACGAGCAGTACTTC
>TRBJ1-4|TRBD1|16|NA|TRBV7-8
CASSQGDRTTNEKLFF
TGTGCCAGCAGCCAAGGGGACAGAACAACTAATGAAAAACTGTTTTTT
>TRBJ1-1|NA|14|few|TRBV4-3
CASSQPDRNTEAFF
TGCGCCAGCAGCCAACCAGACAGGAACACTGAAGCTTTCTTT
>TRBJ2-2|TRBD2|14|NA|TRBV9
CASTPRGDTGELFF
TGTGCCAGCACCCCCCGGGGGGACACCGGGGAGCTGTTTTTT
>TRBJ1-5|NA|16|NA|TRBV15
CATSRVRPPENQPQHF
TGTGCCACCAGCAGAGTGCGACCCCCTGAAAATCAGCCCCAGCATTTT
>TRBJ2-2|TRBD1|14|NA|TRBV5-1
CASSEGQYTGELFF
TGCGCCAGCAGCGAGGGACAGTACACCGGGGAGCTGTTTTTT
>TRBJ1-2|NA|12|NA|TRBV18
CASSDLTRGYTF
TGTGCCAGCTCAGACCTGACGAGGGGCTACACCTTC
>TRBJ1-3|NA|15|NA|TRBV9
CASSVDVHSGNTIYF
TGTGCCAGCAGCGTAGACGTTCACTCTGGAAACACCATATATTTT
>TRBJ2-1|NA|17|NA|TRBV9
CASSVSTGQSSYNEQFF
TGTGCCAGCAGCGTAAGCACAGGCCAAAGCTCCTACAATGAGCAGTTCTTC
>TRBJ2-5|TRBD1|15|NA|TRBV5-1
CASSFGQGGDETQYF
TGCGCCAGCAGCTTCGGACAGGGTGGGGATGAGACCCAGTACTTC
>TRBJ2-3|NA|14|NA|TRBV11-2
CASSLGGRTDTQYF
TGTGCCAGCAGCTTGGGGGGGCGCACAGATACGCAGTATTTT
>TRBJ2-2|TRBD1|15|NA|TRBV30
CAWSVIRGRTGELFF
TGTGCCTGGAGTGTGATCAGGGGGCGGACCGGGGAGCTGTTTTTT
>TRBJ2-1|TRBD2|16|NA|TRBV4-2
CASSQDRTGGRVQQFF
TGTGCCAGCAGCCAAGATCGGACGGGTGGGAGGGTCCAGCAGTTCTTC
>TRBJ1-4|NA|13|few|TRBV5-1
CASSGGGNEKLFF
TGCGCCAGTTCTGGGGGCGGGAATGAAAAACTGTTTTTT
>TRBJ1-3|NA|15|NA|TRBV6-6
CASTRTMGHGNTIYF
TGTGCCAGCACGAGAACGATGGGGCACGGAAACACCATATATTTT
>TRBJ2-1|TRBD2|15|NA|TRBV5-1
CASSPGLAGVHEQFF
TGCGCCAGCAGCCCGGGACTAGCGGGAGTACATGAGCAGTTCTTC
>TRBJ1-6|NA|11|NA|TRBV20-1
CSARDPIALHF
TGCAGTGCTAGAGATCCCATCGCCCTCCACTTT
>TRBJ2-5|NA|16|NA|TRBV19
CASSIDSASLQETQYF
TGTGCCAGTAGTATCGACTCCGCGAGCCTCCAAGAGACCCAGTACTTC
>TRBJ2-3|NA|14|few|TRBV4-1
CASSQREGPDTQYF
TGCGCCAGCAGCCAACGTGAAGGTCCGGATACGCAGTATTTT
>TRBJ2-5|TRBD2|15|NA|TRBV9
CASSAAGEHQETQYF
TGTGCCAGCAGCGCAGCGGGGGAACACCAAGAGACCCAGTACTTC
>TRBJ1-1|NA|13|NA|TRBV4-3
CASSLGLNTEAFF
TGCGCCAGCAGCCTGGGCTTGAACACTGAAGCTTTCTTT
>TRBJ2-7|TRBD2|14|NA|TRBV18
CASSPPGRAHEQYF
TGTGCCAGCTCACCACCCGGGAGGGCCCACGAGCAGTACTTC
>TRBJ2-1|NA|16|NA|TRBV11-1
CASSLVGGQRPEARLF
TGTGCCAGCAGCTTAGTCGGGGGACAGCGCCCAGAGGCTAGACTCTTC
>TRBJ1-6|NA|15|NA|TRBV4-3
CASSQDGRDNSPLHF
TGCGCCAGCAGCCAAGATGGGAGGGATAATTCACCCCTCCACTTT
>TRBJ1-5|NA|13|NA|TRBV19
CASRWGLNQPQHF
TGTGCCAGTAGATGGGGGCTCAATCAGCCCCAGCATTTT
>TRBJ1-4|NA|11|NA|TRBV6-5
CASRGGEKLFF
TGTGCCAGCCGAGGGGGTGAAAAACTGTTTTTT
>TRBJ2-1|TRBD1|19|once|TRBV15
CATSGGTGRVQPPYNEQFF
TGTGCCACCAGCGGAGGGACAGGGAGAGTTCAACCCCCGTACAATGAGCAGTTCTTC